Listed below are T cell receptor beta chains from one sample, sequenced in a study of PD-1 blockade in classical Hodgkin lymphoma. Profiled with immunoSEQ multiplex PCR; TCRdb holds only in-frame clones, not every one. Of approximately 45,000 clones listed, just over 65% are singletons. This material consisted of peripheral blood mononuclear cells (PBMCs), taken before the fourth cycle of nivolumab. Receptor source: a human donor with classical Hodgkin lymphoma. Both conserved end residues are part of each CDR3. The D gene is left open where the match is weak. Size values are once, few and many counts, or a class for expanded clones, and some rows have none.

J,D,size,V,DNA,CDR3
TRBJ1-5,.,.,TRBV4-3,TGCGCCAGCAGCCAAGATTTTAACCAGCCCCAGCATTTT,CASSQDFNQPQHF
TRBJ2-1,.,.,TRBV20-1,TGCAGTGCGGGGGTTTACAATGAGCAGTTCTTC,CSAGVYNEQFF
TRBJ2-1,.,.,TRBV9,TGTGCCAGCAGCGCCACCGGGCTCCCCTACAATGAGCAGTTCTTC,CASSATGLPYNEQFF
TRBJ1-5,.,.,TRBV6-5,TGTGCCAGCAGCCGAGGGGTCAGTCAGCCCCAGCATTTT,CASSRGVSQPQHF
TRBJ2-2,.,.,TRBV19,TGTGCCAGTAGTCCGGCCGGGGTAAACACCGGGGAGCTGTTTTTT,CASSPAGVNTGELFF
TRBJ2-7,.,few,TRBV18,TGTGCCAGCTCACCACCGAAGACCTCCTACGAGCAGTACTTC,CASSPPKTSYEQYF
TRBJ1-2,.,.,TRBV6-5,TGTGCCAGTCGGGGATATGGCTACACCTTC,CASRGYGYTF
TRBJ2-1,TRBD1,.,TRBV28,TGTGCCAGCCCCGGGACAGACTACAATGAGCAGTTCTTC,CASPGTDYNEQFF
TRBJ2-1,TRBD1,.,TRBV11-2,TGTGCCAGCAGCTTAGCTAGGGGGCGATCCAATGAGCAGTTCTTC,CASSLARGRSNEQFF
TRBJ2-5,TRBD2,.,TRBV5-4,TGTGCCAGCAGCCCTAGCGGGAGGGAGGCTTTGCAGACCCAGTACTTC,CASSPSGREALQTQYF
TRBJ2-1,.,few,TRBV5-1,TGCGCCAGCAGCTTGGAAGTGAACAATGAGCAGTTCTTC,CASSLEVNNEQFF
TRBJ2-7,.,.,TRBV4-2,TGTGCCAGCAGCCAAGGAAGGGCCCAGGGCCATAGAGAGCAGTACTTC,CASSQGRAQGHREQYF
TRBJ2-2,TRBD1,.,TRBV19,TGTGCCAGTAGTCCTACAGGGGGCAAGGCCGGGGAGCTGTTTTTT,CASSPTGGKAGELFF
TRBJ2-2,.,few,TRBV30,TGTGCCTGGAGCACCACCGGGGAGCTGTTTTTT,CAWSTTGELFF
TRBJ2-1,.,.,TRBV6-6,TGTGCCAGCAGTTACTCGGCTAGCGAATCCTACAATGAGCAGTTCTTC,CASSYSASESYNEQFF
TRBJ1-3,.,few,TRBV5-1,TGCGCCAGCAGCCCGGTGGCCCCTGGAAACACCATATATTTT,CASSPVAPGNTIYF
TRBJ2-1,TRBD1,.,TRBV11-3,TGTGCCAGCAGCTTAGGGGGACAGGGAAGATACAATGAGCAGTTCTTC,CASSLGGQGRYNEQFF
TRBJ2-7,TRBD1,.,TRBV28,TGTGCCAGCACCGGGACAGGGTCCTACGAGCAGTACTTC,CASTGTGSYEQYF
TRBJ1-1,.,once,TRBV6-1,TGTGCCAGCAGTGACCGGGACATCCGAACGGCTTTCTTT,CASSDRDIRTAFF
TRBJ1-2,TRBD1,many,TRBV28,TGTGCCAGCCAGACAGGGGGTGGGGGTAACTATGGCTACACCTTC,CASQTGGGGNYGYTF
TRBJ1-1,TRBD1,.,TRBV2,TGTGCCAGCAGTTCAGGGGGCTGGGAAGCTTTCTTT,CASSSGGWEAFF
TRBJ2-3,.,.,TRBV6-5,TGTGCCAGCAGTGAACATGATACGCAGTATTTT,CASSEHDTQYF
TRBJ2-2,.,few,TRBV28,TGTGCCAGCAGTTTAATATGGTCGAACACCGGGGAGCTGTTTTTT,CASSLIWSNTGELFF
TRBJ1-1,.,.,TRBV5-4,TGTGCCAGCAGCTTGGGGGCAGGGAACATGAACACTGAAGCTTTCTTT,CASSLGAGNMNTEAFF
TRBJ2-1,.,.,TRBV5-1,TGCGCCAGCAGCCCGAGACTTGGGAACAATGAGCAGTTCTTC,CASSPRLGNNEQFF
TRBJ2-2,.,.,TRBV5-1,TGCGCCAGCAGCTTGAACACAATAGGCACCGGGGAGCTGTTTTTT,CASSLNTIGTGELFF
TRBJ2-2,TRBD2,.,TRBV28,TGTGCCAGCACCCTGGATCTCGGGACTAGCGGGAACACCGGGGAGCTGTTTTTT,CASTLDLGTSGNTGELFF
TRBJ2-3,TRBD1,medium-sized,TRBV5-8,TGTGCCACCGGCCCGGGACAGGGGGCGACAGATACGCAGTATTTT,CATGPGQGATDTQYF
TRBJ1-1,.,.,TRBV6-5,TGTGCCAGCAGTTACCTACTTATGGGGCCCGAAGCTTTCTTT,CASSYLLMGPEAFF
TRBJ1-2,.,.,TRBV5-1,TGCGCCAGCAGCTTGGGGGGACACTATGGCTACACCTTC,CASSLGGHYGYTF
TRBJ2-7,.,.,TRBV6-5,TGTGCCAGCAGTTACAGGAGATCCTACGAGCAGTACTTC,CASSYRRSYEQYF
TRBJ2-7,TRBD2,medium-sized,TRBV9,TGTGCCAGCAGCGCAACCGGGACTAGCGGGTACGAGCAGTACTTC,CASSATGTSGYEQYF
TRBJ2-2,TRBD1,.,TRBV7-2,TGTGCCAGCAGCTTAGTCGCCGGGACAGGGAACACCGGGGAGCTGTTTTTT,CASSLVAGTGNTGELFF
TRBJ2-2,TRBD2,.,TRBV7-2,TGTGCCAGCAACCCTGGGGGGGTCGCCGGGGAGCTGTTTTTT,CASNPGGVAGELFF
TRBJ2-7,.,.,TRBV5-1,TGCGCCAGCAGCTTCACCGGGACTCCGGGCGAGCAGTACTTC,CASSFTGTPGEQYF
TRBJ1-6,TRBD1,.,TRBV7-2,TGTGCCAGCAGCTTAGGGACAGGGCGGTATTCACCCCTCCACTTT,CASSLGTGRYSPLHF
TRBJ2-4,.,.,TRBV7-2,TGTGCCAGCAGCTTTTGGGGACCCAAAAACATTCAGTACTTC,CASSFWGPKNIQYF
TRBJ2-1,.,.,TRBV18,TGTGCCAGCTCCATGGGGCAGGGATCCAATGAGCAGTTCTTC,CASSMGQGSNEQFF
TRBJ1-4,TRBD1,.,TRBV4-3,TGCGCCAGCAGCCAAGGACAGGGACATGAAAAACTGTTTTTT,CASSQGQGHEKLFF
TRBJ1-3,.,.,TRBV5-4,TGTGCCAGCAGCTTGGCCCAGGGGCGCTTCTCTGGAAACACCATATATTTT,CASSLAQGRFSGNTIYF